This TCR beta chain was captured in a study of blood T cell repertoires in COVID-19. Overall study context: Collection of acute and convalescent COVID-19 samples took place in the United States, Italy and Spain.

Trimming took 9 bases from V and 5 from J; bases not matched to a gene: 5. CDR3 size: 13 residues. Germline CDR1 reads KGHDR; CDR2 reads SFDVKD. Source study methods: Nucleated cell number was recorded as an estimate derived from reference gene primer amplification. The repertoire was sequenced with immunoSEQ multiplex PCR; TCRdb's copy has only in-frame clones and lacks some. The DNA was the basis for D and trimming; V, J and clone size are from that table. Seen here are about 160,000 clones, around 87% observed once, and the top ten hold about a tenth. J is TRBJ1-4 and V is TRBV24-1; 7 bases match TRBD1. This clonotype originated in a woman between 65 and 79 years old with COVID-19, enrolled during active disease. Sequencing input: peripheral blood. CDR3 sequence: CATSRQGNEKLFF. For the CDR3, the DNA is TGTGCCACCTCCCGACAGGGAAATGAAAAACTGTTTTTT.